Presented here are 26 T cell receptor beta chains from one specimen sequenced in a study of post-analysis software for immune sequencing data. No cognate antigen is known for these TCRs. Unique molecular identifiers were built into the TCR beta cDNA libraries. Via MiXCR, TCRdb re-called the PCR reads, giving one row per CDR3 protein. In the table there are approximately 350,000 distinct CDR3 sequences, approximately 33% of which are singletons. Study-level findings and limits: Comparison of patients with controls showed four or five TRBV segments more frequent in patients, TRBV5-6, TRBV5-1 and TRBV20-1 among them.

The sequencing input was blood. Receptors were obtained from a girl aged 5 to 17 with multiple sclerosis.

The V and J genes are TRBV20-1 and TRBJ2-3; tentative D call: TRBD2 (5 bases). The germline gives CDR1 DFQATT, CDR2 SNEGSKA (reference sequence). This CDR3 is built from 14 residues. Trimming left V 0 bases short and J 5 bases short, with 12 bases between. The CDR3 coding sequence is TGCAGTGCTAGAGATTATCAAGGGAGAGATACGCAGTATTTT. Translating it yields CSARDYQGRDTQYF.

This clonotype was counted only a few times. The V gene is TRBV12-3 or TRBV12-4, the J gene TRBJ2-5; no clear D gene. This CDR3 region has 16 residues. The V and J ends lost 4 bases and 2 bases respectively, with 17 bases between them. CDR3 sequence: CASSSGRPPEQETQYF. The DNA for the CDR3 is TGTGCCAGCAGTTCCGGACGGCCACCTGAACAAGAGACCCAGTACTTC.

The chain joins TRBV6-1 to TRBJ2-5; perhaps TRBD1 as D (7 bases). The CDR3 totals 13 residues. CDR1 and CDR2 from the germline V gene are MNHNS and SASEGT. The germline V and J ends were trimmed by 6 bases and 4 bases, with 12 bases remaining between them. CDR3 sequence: CASRAGGGETQYF. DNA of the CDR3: TGTGCCAGCAGAGCAGGGGGAGGAGAGACCCAGTACTTC.

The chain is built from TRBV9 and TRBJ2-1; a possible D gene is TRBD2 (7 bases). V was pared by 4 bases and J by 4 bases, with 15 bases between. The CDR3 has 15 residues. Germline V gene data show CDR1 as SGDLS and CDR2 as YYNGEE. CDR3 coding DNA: TGTGCCAGCAGCCCCATAGGGGGGGGGTACAATGAGCAGTTCTTC. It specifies CASSPIGGGYNEQFF.

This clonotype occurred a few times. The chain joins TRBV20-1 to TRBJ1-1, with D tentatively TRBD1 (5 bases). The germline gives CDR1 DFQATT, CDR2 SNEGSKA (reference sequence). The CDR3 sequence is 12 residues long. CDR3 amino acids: CSPQGTRTEAFF. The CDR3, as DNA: TGCAGCCCTCAGGGCACAAGGACTGAAGCTTTCTTT.

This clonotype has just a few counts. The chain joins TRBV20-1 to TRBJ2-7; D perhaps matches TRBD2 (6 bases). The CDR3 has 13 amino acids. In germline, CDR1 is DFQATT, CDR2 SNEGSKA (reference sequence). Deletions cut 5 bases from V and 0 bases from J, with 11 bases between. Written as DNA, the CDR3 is TGCAGTGCTGAGGACGGGAGCTCCTACGAGCAGTACTTC. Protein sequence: CSAEDGSSYEQYF.

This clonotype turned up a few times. The CDR3 DNA sequence: TGTGCCAGCAGTTCCTATCCTCAGGGCGGGAGCTCCTACAATGAGCAGTTCTTC. Amino acids: CASSSYPQGGSSYNEQFF. The chain employs TRBV12-3 or TRBV12-4 and TRBJ2-1, with TRBD2 matching over 7 bases. The CDR3 is 18 residues long. With 4 bases clipped from V and 0 bases from J, the junction kept 12 bases outside the gene matches.

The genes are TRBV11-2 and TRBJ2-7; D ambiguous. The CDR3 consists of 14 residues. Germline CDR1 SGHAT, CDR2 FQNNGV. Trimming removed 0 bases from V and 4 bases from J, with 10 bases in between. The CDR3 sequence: CASSLDLGEYEQYF. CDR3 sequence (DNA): TGTGCCAGCAGCTTAGATCTCGGAGAGTACGAGCAGTACTTC.

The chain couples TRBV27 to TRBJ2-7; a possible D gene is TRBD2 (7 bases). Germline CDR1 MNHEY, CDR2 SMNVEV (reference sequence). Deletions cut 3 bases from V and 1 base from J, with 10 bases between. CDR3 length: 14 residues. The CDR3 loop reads CASSFGGHSYEQYF. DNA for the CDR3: TGTGCCAGCAGTTTCGGGGGGCATTCCTACGAGCAGTACTTC.

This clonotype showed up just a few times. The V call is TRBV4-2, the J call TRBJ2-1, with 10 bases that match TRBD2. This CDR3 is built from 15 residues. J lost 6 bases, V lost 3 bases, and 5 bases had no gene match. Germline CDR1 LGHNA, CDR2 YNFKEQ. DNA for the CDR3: TGTGCCAGCAGCCACCCCCAGCGGGGGGGCAATGAGCAGTTCTTC. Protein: CASSHPQRGGNEQFF.

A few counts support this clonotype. The CDR3 spells CASSGTGANVLTF. CDR3 coding DNA: TGTGCCAGCAGCGGGACTGGGGCCAACGTCCTGACTTTC. The V gene is TRBV7-2, the J gene TRBJ2-6, with D unclear. The germline gives CDR1 SGHTA, CDR2 FQGNSA. Deletions cut 5 bases from V and 2 bases from J, with 4 bases between. This CDR3 is 13 amino acids long.

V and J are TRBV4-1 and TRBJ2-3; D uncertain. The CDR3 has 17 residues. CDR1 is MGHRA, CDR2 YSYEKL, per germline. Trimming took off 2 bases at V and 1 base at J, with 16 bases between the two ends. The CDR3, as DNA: TGCGCCAGCAGCCAACGAGTGGCTAGTTTAGGCACAGATACGCAGTATTTT. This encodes CASSQRVASLGTDTQYF.

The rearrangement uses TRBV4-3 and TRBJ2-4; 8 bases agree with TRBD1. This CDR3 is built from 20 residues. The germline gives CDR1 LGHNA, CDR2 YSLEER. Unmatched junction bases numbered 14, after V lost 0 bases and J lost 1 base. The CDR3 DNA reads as TGCGCCAGCAGCCAAGATTGGGGCAGGGGGCCCCTGAGGGCCAAAAACATTCAGTACTTC. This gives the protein CASSQDWGRGPLRAKNIQYF.

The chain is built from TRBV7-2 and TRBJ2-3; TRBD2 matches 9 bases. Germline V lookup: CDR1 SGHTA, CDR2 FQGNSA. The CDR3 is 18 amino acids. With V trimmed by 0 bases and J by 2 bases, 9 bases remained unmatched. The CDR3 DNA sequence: TGTGCCAGCAGCTTAGCGCCTGGGCTAGCGGGGACCACAGATACGCAGTATTTT. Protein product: CASSLAPGLAGTTDTQYF.

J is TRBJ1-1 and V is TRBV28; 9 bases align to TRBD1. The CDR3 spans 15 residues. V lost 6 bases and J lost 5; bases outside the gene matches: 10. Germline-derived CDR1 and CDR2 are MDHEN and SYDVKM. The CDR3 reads CASSWRGQGYTEAFF. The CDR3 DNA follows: TGTGCCAGCAGCTGGAGGGGACAGGGATATACTGAAGCTTTCTTT.

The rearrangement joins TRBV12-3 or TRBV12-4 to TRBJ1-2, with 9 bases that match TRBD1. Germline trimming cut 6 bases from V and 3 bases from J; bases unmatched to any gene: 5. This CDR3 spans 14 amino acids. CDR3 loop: CASRGQGRDYGYTF. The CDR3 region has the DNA TGTGCCAGCAGAGGACAGGGGAGGGACTATGGCTACACCTTC.

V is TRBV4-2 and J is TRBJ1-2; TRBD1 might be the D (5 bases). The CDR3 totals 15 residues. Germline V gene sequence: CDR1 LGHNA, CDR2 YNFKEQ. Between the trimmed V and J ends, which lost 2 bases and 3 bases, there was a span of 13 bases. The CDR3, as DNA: TGTGCCAGCAGCCAAAAGAGGGGAGCCGACTATGGCTACACCTTC. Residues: CASSQKRGADYGYTF.

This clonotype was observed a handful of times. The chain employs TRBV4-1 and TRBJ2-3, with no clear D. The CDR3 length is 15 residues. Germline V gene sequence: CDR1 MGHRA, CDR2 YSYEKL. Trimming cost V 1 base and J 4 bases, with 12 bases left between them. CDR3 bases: TGCGCCAGCAGCCAAGGCCCTAGTTCCCCAGATACGCAGTATTTT. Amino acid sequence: CASSQGPSSPDTQYF.

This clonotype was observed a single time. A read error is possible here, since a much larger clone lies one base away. In DNA form, the CDR3 reads TGTGCCAGCAGTACCGGGACAGACTACGAGCAGTACTTC. Its translation: CASSTGTDYEQYF. The chain recombines TRBV12-3 or TRBV12-4 with TRBJ2-7, with TRBD1 matching 7 bases. V trimming: 5 bases; J trimming: 3 bases; junction bases outside the gene matches: 4. This CDR3 contains 13 residues.

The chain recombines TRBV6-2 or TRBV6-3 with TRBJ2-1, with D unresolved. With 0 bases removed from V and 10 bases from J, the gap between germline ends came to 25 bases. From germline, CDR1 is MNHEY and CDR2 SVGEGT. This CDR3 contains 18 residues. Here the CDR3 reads CASSYSVSDGTGQEEQFF. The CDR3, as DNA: TGTGCCAGCAGTTACTCGGTCTCCGACGGTACGGGCCAAGAGGAGCAGTTCTTC.

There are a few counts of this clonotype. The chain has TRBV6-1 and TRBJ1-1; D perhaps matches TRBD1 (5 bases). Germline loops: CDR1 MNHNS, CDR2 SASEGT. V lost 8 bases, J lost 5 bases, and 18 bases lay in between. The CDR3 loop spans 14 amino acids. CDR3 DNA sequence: TGTGCCAGCGATGAGCTCAGGGCGTATACTGAAGCTTTCTTT. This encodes CASDELRAYTEAFF.

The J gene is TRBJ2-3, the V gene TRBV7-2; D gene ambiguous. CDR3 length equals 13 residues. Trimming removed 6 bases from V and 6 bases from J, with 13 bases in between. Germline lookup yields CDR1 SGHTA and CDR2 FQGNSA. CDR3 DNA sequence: TGTGCCAGCAGTTTGGTAGTGCTGGATACGCAGTATTTT. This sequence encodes CASSLVVLDTQYF. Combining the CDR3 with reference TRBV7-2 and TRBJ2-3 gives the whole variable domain GAGVSQSPSNKVTEKGKDVELRCDPISGHTALYWYRQSLGQGLEFLIYFQGNSAPDKSGLPSDRFSAERTGGSVSTLTIQRTQQEDSAVYLCASSLVVLDTQYFGPGTRLTVL.

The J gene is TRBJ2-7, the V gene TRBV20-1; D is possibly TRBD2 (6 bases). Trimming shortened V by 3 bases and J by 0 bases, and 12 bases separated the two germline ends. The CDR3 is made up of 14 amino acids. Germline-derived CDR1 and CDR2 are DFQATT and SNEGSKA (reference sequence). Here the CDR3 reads CSASGTRSSYEQYF. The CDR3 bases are TGCAGTGCTAGTGGGACTCGTTCCTCCTACGAGCAGTACTTC.

CDR3 amino acids: CASRQGSNTEAFF. The CDR3 DNA reads as TGCGCCAGCAGGCAGGGCTCGAACACTGAAGCTTTCTTT. J is TRBJ1-1 and V is TRBV5-1, with D maybe TRBD1 (5 bases). Germline CDR1 reads SGHRS; CDR2 reads YFSETQ. The ends were cut back, 5 bases at V and 1 base at J, with 9 bases in the middle. CDR3 length: 13 amino acids.

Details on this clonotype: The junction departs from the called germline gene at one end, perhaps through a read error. CDR3 loop: CASSQETNYGHTF. In nucleotides, the CDR3 is TGCGCCAGCAGCCAAGAGACTAACTATGGCCACACCTTC. The chain combines TRBV4-3 with TRBJ1-2; D is unresolved. The germline V gene encodes CDR1 LGHNA and CDR2 YSLEER. The CDR3 is 13 residues long.

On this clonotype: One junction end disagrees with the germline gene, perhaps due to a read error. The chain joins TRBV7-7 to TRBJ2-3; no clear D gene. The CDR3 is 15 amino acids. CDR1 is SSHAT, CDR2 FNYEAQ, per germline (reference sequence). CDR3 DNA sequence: TGTGCTAGCAGCTTAGGGCCTTTACAGACAGATACGCAGTATTTT. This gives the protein CASSLGPLQTDTQYF. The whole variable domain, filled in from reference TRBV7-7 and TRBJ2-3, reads GAGVSQSPRYKVTKRGQDVTLRCDPISSHATLYWYQQALGQGPEFLTYFNYEAQPDKSGLPSDRFSAERPEGSISTLTIQRTEQRDSAMYRCASSLGPLQTDTQYFGPGTRLTVL.